Included here is one T cell receptor (beta chain) sequence, with context. The table lists this clonotype with a few counts. The antigen it binds to is not known. Per-base qualities were not stored, and no clone one base away is much larger. V is pruned by 5 bases and J by 3 bases, leaving 16 bases of the junction without a gene match. From the cysteine up to the phenylalanine, the CDR3 has a length of 19 residues. Solely the CDR3 DNA is kept, with 57 bases framed from the first base. CDR1 and CDR2 are drawn from the germline V gene: MNHEY, SVGAGI. Rearranged TRB sequences spanning V, D and J segments were amplified in a multiplex touch-down PCR with a mixed TRB-A/B primer pool. Illumina adapters and sample indices were attached to the amplicons in two consecutive PCR reactions using Phusion HS II polymerase. The amplicons were purified from gel with the NucleoSpin Gel and PCR Clean-up kit and then assessed with Qubit and an Agilent 2100 Bioanalyzer. The libraries were sequenced on an Illumina MiSeq with 600-cycle, single-indexed, paired-end runs. As for how the authors treated the data: Processing of the TRB sequences was carried out with MiXCR versions 2.12 and 3.0.5. A clone was defined as each unique CDR3 nucleotide sequence, and only productive sequences supported by at least two reads were kept. Repertoire metrics included Shannon diversity, evenness, clonality (one minus evenness), and alpha-parameterized diversity profiles from alpha 0 to 5. Generation probabilities of clones in paired pre- and post-chemotherapy samples were computed with the IGoR algorithm. TCRdb reprocessing: public reads trimmed at Q25 with fastp, clones called with MiXCR, in-frame beta chains kept. Under each unique CDR3 protein, matching rows form one entry showing the most common genes and DNA. These V and J calls rely on TCRdb rather than the paper's analysis. The sample records 2,500 or so distinct CDR3 sequences, 45% to 65% of which are singletons. In total, the top ten clones hold about 67% of the sample.

This sample was included in a study of T cell repertoires in aging, cancer and after chemotherapy (dated by TCRdb to about 2019). General notes on the study: Donors were distributed across six age groups ranging from 30 or younger to 70 or older, with at least three individuals included per group. Alongside fewer than 100 healthy donors serving as a reference group, the cohort included over 200 cancer patients, of whom 94 had hematological cancers and 110 to 140 had solid cancers. In the hematological group, paired pre- and post-chemotherapy samples were obtained from chronic lymphocytic leukemia patients treated with fludarabine- or bendamustine-based regimens. To examine immunoaging and T cell reconstitution after chemotherapy, the study profiled TCR beta repertoires in peripheral blood from healthy donors and cancer patients. In total, the full dataset held approximately 8.4 million TCR reads.

Genomic DNA extracted from peripheral blood, rather than sorted cells or RNA, was used as the source for amplification of TCR beta rearrangements. What the work shows at the level of the full study, not this receptor alone: Hematological cancer patients had lymphoid organ infiltration, which may itself impair thymic emigration or peripheral T cell expansion. Median generation probability increased over the chemotherapy interval in both cancer cohorts, suggesting repertoire reconstitution through rebound thymic output. In healthy donors, the decline in TCR diversity with age was mainly due to loss of richness, whereas in cancer patients loss of evenness also played a role. According to the authors, the repertoire data do not permit conclusions about immunological memory after chemotherapy. Compared with age-matched healthy donors, untreated patients with either hematological or solid cancers had significantly lower TCR diversity in the blood along with higher clonality.

This TCR was sampled from a human donor with a blood cancer. The receptor chain draws on TRBV6-5 and TRBJ2-7, with 13 middle bases fitting TRBD2. Sample: blood. The CDR3: CASSDPPGLAGRGLYEQYF. DNA sequence: TGTGCCAGCAGTGACCCCCCGGGACTAGCGGGGAGGGGGCTCTACGAGCAGTACTTC.